This is a list of T cell receptor beta chains from one sample in a study of T cell clonotyping in hematopoietic cell transplantation. The data were produced by immunoSEQ multiplex PCR, yet TCRdb's version contains in-frame clones alone and is incomplete. The sample consists of tens of thousands of clones, around 85% of them appearing once. Sequences were derived from peripheral blood mononuclear cells, sampled before stem cell transplant. The receptor set was obtained from a man aged 55 to 70 with acute myeloid leukemia. Some clones in this sample may be carry-over from other donors' samples. Both conserved end residues are part of each CDR3. Each record gives: J gene, D gene, V gene, CDR3 protein, CDR3 DNA. A D gene is named only where the DNA matches it firmly.

TRBJ2-7,.,TRBV27,CASSLSGGHPYEQYF,TGTGCCAGCAGTTTATCGGGGGGACATCCCTACGAGCAGTACTTC
TRBJ1-5,TRBD1,TRBV28,CASRLGQGYNQPQHF,TGTGCCAGCAGACTTGGACAGGGTTACAATCAGCCCCAGCATTTT
TRBJ2-2,TRBD1,TRBV2,CASRGDSGNTGELFF,TGTGCCAGCAGAGGGGACAGTGGGAACACCGGGGAGCTGTTTTTT
TRBJ1-4,.,TRBV29-1,CSAGREGTNEKLFF,TGCAGCGCCGGGAGGGAGGGAACTAATGAAAAACTGTTTTTT
TRBJ2-4,.,TRBV27,CASSWGSKNIQYF,TGTGCCAGCAGTTGGGGATCGAAAAACATTCAGTACTTC
TRBJ1-1,.,TRBV6-1,CASSGGNTEAFF,TGTGCCAGCAGTGGTGGGAACACTGAAGCTTTCTTT
TRBJ2-1,.,TRBV14,CASTHLLLAVVSEQFF,TGTGCCAGCACTCACCTCCTACTAGCCGTGGTGAGCGAGCAGTTCTTC
TRBJ1-1,.,TRBV7-9,CASIEQGNTEAFF,TGTGCCAGCATCGAGCAAGGGAACACTGAAGCTTTCTTT
TRBJ2-7,.,TRBV19,CASSTRTVPYEQYF,TGTGCCAGTAGTACGCGGACGGTTCCCTACGAGCAGTACTTC
TRBJ2-7,.,TRBV11-2,CASSPPLSYEQYF,TGTGCCAGCAGCCCCCCGCTTTCTTACGAGCAGTACTTC
TRBJ1-1,.,TRBV6-5,CASRPPTDNTEAFF,TGTGCCAGCAGACCCCCGACGGATAACACTGAAGCTTTCTTT
TRBJ2-7,.,TRBV5-1,CASSLTSGYEQYF,TGCGCCAGCAGCTTGACGTCTGGCTACGAGCAGTACTTC
TRBJ2-7,.,TRBV19,CASSIDLTAHPYEQYF,TGTGCCAGTAGTATAGATCTGACAGCGCATCCCTACGAGCAGTACTTC
TRBJ1-1,.,TRBV14,CATDRNMNTEAFF,TGTGCCACCGACAGGAACATGAACACTGAAGCTTTCTTT
TRBJ1-5,.,TRBV7-4,CASSPRGGKAMNSNQPQHF,TGTGCCAGCAGTCCTCGGGGGGGTAAGGCCATGAACTCGAATCAGCCCCAGCATTTT
TRBJ2-3,TRBD2,TRBV19,CASSMGAGLVPDTQYF,TGTGCCAGTAGTATGGGGGCGGGACTAGTTCCAGATACGCAGTATTTT
TRBJ1-6,TRBD1,TRBV19,CASSSRGLAAPLHF,TGTGCCAGTAGTTCCAGGGGGTTGGCGGCACCCCTCCACTTT
TRBJ1-1,.,TRBV19,CASSAREGSEAFF,TGTGCCAGTAGCGCCCGGGAGGGCTCTGAAGCTTTCTTT